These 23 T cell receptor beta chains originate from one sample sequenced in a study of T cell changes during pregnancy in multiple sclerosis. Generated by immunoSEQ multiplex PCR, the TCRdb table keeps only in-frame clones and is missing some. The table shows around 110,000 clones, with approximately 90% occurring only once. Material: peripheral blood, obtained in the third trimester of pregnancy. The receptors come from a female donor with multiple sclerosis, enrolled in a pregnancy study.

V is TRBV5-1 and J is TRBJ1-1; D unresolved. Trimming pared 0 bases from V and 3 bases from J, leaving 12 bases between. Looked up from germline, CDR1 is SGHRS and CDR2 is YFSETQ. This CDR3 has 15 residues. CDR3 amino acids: CASSLEGSEDTEAFF. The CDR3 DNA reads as TGCGCCAGCAGCTTGGAGGGTAGCGAGGACACTGAAGCTTTCTTT.

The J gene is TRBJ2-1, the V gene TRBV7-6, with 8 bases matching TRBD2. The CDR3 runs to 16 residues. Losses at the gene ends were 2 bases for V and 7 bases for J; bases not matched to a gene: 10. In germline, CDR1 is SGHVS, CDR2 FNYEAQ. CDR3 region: CASSLWSSGSLNEQFF. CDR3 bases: TGTGCCAGCAGCTTATGGTCCAGCGGGAGTTTGAATGAGCAGTTCTTC. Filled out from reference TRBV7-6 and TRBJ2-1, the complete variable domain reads GAGVSQSPRYKVTKRGQDVALRCDPISGHVSLYWYRQALGQGPEFLTYFNYEAQQDKSGLPNDRFSAERPEGSISTLTIQRTEQRDSAMYRCASSLWSSGSLNEQFFGPGTRLTVL.

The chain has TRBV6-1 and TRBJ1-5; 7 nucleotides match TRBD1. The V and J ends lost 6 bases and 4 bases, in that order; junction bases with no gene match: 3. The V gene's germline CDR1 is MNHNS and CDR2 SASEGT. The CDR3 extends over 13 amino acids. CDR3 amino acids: CASSVQGNQPQHF. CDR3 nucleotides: TGTGCCAGCAGCGTACAGGGGAATCAGCCCCAGCATTTT.

CDR3 residues: CAWSVNQGETQYF. The CDR3 bases are TGTGCCTGGAGTGTAAACCAGGGAGAGACCCAGTACTTC. The chain is built from TRBV30 and TRBJ2-5; maybe TRBD1 (5 bases). The CDR3 sequence is 13 residues long. The V and J ends lost 0 bases and 4 bases respectively, with 9 bases between them. The V gene's germline CDR1 is GTSNPN and CDR2 SVGIG (reference sequence).

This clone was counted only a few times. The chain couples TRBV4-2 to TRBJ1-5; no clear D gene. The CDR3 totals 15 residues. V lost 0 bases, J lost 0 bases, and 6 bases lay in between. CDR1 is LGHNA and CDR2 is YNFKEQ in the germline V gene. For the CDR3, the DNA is TGTGCCAGCAGCCAAGAACAGTCTAGCAATCAGCCCCAGCATTTT. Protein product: CASSQEQSSNQPQHF.

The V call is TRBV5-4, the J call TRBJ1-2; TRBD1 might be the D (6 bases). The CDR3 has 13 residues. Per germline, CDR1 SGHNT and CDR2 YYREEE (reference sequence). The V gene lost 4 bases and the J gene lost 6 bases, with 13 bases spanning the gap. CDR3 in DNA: TGTGCCAGCAGCCCCAGGGGAGAGGATGGCTACACCTTC. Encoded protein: CASSPRGEDGYTF.

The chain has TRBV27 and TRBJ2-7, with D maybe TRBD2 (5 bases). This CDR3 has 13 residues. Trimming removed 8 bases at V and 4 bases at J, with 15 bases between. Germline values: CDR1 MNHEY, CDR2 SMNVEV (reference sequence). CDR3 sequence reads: CASLGEGQYEQYF. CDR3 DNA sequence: TGTGCCAGCCTCGGAGAGGGCCAGTACGAGCAGTACTTC.

CDR3 sequence: CASSQDRSDYGYTF. CDR3 DNA: TGTGCCAGCAGCCAAGATAGGAGTGACTATGGCTACACCTTC. The chain couples TRBV4-2 to TRBJ1-2, with no clear D. The CDR3 length is 14 residues. Between the trimmed V and J ends, which lost 0 bases and 3 bases, there was a span of 8 bases. The V gene's germline CDR1 is LGHNA and CDR2 YNFKEQ.

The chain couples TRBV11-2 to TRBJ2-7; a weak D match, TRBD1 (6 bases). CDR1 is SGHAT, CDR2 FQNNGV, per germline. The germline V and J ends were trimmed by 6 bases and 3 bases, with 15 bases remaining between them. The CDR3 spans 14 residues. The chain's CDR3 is CASSNGGQLYEQYF. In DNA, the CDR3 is TGTGCCAGCAGTAACGGAGGACAGCTCTACGAGCAGTACTTC.

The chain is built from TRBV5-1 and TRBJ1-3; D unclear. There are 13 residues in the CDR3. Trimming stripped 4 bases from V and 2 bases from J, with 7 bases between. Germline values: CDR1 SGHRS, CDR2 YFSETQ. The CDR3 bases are TGCGCCAGCAGCCCAGATGCTGGAAACACCATATATTTT. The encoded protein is CASSPDAGNTIYF.

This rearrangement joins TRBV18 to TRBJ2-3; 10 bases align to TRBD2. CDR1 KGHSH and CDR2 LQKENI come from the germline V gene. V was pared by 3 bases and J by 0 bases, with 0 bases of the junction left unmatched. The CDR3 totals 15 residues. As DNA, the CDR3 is TGTGCCAGCTCACCTAGCGGGGGGAGCACAGATACGCAGTATTTT. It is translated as CASSPSGGSTDTQYF.

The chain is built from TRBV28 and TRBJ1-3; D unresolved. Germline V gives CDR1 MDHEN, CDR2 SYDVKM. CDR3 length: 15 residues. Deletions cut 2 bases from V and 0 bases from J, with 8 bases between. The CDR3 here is CASSLARVSGNTIYF. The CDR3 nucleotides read TGTGCCAGCAGTTTAGCGAGGGTCTCTGGAAACACCATATATTTT.

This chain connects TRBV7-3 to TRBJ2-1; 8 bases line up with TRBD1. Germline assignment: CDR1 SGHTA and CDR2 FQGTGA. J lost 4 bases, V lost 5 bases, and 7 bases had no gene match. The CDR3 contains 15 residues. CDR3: CASSPGTGHYNEQFF. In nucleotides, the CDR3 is TGTGCCAGCAGCCCCGGGACAGGCCATTACAATGAGCAGTTCTTC.

The CDR3 DNA reads TGTGCCAGCAGCTCCCAACAGGGGTCGGTGCGAGGTGACATTCAGTACTTC. Translated: CASSSQQGSVRGDIQYF. The chain has TRBV5-5 and TRBJ2-4; 7 bases are shared with TRBD1. V lost 3 bases to trimming and J lost 8 bases; unmatched junction nucleotides: 17. Germline loops: CDR1 SGHKS, CDR2 YYEKEE (reference sequence). There are 17 residues in the CDR3.

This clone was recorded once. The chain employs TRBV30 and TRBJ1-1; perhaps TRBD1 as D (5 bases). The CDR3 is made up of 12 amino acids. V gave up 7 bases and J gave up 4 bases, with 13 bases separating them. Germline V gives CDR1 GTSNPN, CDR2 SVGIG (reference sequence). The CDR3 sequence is CASVLRGTEAFF. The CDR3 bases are TGTGCCTCGGTTTTAAGGGGCACTGAAGCTTTCTTT.

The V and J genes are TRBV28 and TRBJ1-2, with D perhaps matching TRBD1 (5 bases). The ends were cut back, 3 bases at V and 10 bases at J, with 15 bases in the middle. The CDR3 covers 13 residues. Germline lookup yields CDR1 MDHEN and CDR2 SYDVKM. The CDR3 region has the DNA TGTGCCAGCAGTTTTAGGGGATCTAGGGACTACACCTTC. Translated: CASSFRGSRDYTF.

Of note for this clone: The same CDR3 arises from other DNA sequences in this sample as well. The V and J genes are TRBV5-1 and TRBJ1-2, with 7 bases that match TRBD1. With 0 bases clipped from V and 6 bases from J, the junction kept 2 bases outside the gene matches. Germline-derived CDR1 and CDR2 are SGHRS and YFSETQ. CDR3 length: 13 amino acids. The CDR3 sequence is CASSLAGGNGYTF. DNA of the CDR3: TGCGCCAGCAGCTTGGCAGGGGGGAATGGCTACACCTTC.

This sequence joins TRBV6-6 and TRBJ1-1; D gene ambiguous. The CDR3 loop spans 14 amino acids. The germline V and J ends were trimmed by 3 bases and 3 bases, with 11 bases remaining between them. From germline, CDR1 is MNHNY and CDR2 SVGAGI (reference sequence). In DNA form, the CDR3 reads TGTGCCAGCAGTTATCAACGGGTGGACACTGAAGCTTTCTTT. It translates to CASSYQRVDTEAFF.

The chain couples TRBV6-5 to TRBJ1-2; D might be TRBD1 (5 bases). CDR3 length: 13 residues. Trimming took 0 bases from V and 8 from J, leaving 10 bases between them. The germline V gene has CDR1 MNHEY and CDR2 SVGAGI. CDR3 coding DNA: TGTGCCAGCAGTTACTCGCGGGGGGACGGCTACACCTTC. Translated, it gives CASSYSRGDGYTF.

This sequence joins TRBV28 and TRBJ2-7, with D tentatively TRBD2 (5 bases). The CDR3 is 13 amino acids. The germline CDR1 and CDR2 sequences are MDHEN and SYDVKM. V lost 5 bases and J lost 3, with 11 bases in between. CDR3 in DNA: TGTGCCAGCAGTCCATTCCGGGGCTACGAGCAGTACTTC. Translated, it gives CASSPFRGYEQYF. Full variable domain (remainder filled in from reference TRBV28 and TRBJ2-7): DVKVTQSSRYLVKRTGEKVFLECVQDMDHENMFWYRQDPGLGLRLIYFSYDVKMKEKGDIPEGYSVSREKKERFSLILESASTNQTSMYLCASSPFRGYEQYFGPGTRLTVT.

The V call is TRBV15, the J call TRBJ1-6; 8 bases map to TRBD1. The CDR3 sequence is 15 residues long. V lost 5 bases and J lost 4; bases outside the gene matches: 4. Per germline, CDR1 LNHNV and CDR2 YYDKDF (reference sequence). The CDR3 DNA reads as TGTGCCACCAGCCAGGGGGCAACTTATAATTCACCCCTCCACTTT. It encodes CATSQGATYNSPLHF.

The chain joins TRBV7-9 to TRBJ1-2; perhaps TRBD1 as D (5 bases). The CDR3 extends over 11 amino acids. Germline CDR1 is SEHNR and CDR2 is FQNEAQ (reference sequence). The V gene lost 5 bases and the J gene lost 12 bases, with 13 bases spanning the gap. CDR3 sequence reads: CASSIQVLHTF. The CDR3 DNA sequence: TGTGCCAGCAGCATACAGGTTCTTCACACCTTC.

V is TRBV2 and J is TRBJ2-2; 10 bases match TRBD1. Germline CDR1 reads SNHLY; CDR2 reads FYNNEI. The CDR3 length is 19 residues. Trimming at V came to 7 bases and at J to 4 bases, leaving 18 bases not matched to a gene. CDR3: CASKGGDRGPRLGTGELFF. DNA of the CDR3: TGTGCCAGCAAAGGGGGTGACAGGGGGCCCAGGTTGGGCACCGGGGAGCTGTTTTTT.